Detailed here is one T cell receptor (beta chain). What it binds is not known. This record comes from a study of cytomegalovirus exposure and HLA in healthy donors. The PCR ran on 60 Vbeta and 13 Jbeta primers. The repertoire was sequenced with immunoSEQ multiplex PCR; TCRdb's copy has only in-frame clones and lacks some. This sample has roughly 120,000 clones, with about four fifths found just once. Findings and limits, study-wide: Reports state that TCR beta sequences accurately predicted most subjects' HLA-A and HLA-B alleles.

Sequenced sample: PBMCs. The receptor comes from a male donor in good health and CMV-seropositive.

The CDR3 sequence is CASSLQGPNTEAFF. The CDR3 DNA reads TGTGCCAGCAGCCTACAGGGGCCGAACACTGAAGCTTTCTTT. The chain is built from TRBV7-9 and TRBJ1-1; TRBD1 aligns across 7 bases. The CDR3 extends over 14 amino acids. J was trimmed by 1 base and V by 5 bases; bases with no gene match: 4. The germline gives CDR1 SEHNR, CDR2 FQNEAQ (reference sequence).